What follows are 2 T cell receptor beta chains derived from one specimen sequenced in a study of T cell clonality in common variable immunodeficiency. General study points: In common variable immunodeficiency, TCR beta chains reportedly carried fewer deletions and N-nucleotide insertions.

These receptors are not linked to any known antigen. The assay was immunoSEQ multiplex PCR, and TCRdb's table has in-frame clones only and misses some. Observed in the sample are approximately 35,000 clones, none of them singletons. Sample: peripheral blood mononuclear cells. The receptors were gathered from a human donor with common variable immunodeficiency.

Comments on this clone: The read halts 3 residues ahead of the CDR3 end, with the missing end drawn from the germline J gene. V is TRBV30 and J is TRBJ2-7; 8 bases match TRBD2. V dropped 0 bases and J dropped 2; count of bases not matched to a gene: 3. The CDR3 is 14 amino acids. From germline, CDR1 is GTSNPN and CDR2 SVGIG (reference sequence). CDR3 DNA, as far as it was read: TGTGCCTGGAGTGTTACTAGCGGAACCTACGAG. This gives the protein CAWSVTSGTYE. The full CDR3 sequence reads CAWSVTSGTYEQYF.

This clone was counted ten times or more. CDR3 in amino acids: CASSPDTGGAGNTEAFF. CDR3 DNA, as far as it was read: TGTGCCAGCTCACCAGATACAGGGGGCGCGGGTAACACTGAA. The chain recombines TRBV18 with TRBJ1-1, with 9 bases aligning to TRBD1. The read ends 3 residues before the CDR3 terminus; that terminus is restored from the germline J gene. The CDR3 runs 17 residues. The junction had 9 bases not matched to a gene; V was cut back by 2 bases and J by 2 bases. The V gene's germline CDR1 is KGHSH and CDR2 LQKENI.